What follows are 23 T cell receptor beta chains derived from one specimen sequenced in a study of siplizumab effects on memory and regulatory T cells. The protocol was immunoSEQ multiplex PCR, while the TCRdb copy is restricted to in-frame clones and leaves out a portion. The sample records some 100,000 clones, roughly 93% being singletons. The sequencing input was CD8+ T cells sorted from blood. These receptors all come from a human donor in good health.

V gene TRBV2 combines with J gene TRBJ1-6; maybe TRBD1 (5 bases). CDR3 length: 14 residues. The V and J ends lost 5 bases and 8 bases respectively, with 13 bases between them. Looked up from germline, CDR1 is SNHLY and CDR2 is FYNNEI. CDR3 protein: CASSTAGGYSPLHF. The CDR3 nucleotides read TGTGCCAGCAGTACGGCGGGGGGATATTCACCCCTCCACTTT.

The chain links TRBV6-5 to TRBJ2-1; D gene ambiguous. CDR1 and CDR2 from the germline V gene are MNHEY and SVGAGI. V was cut by 8 bases and J by 0 bases, with 2 bases left in between. The CDR3 runs to 11 residues. CDR3 region: CASYSYNEQFF. The CDR3 region has the DNA TGTGCCAGCTACTCCTACAATGAGCAGTTCTTC.

The chain couples TRBV7-9 to TRBJ2-3; no reliable D call. The CDR3 totals 14 residues. Trimming stripped 4 bases from V and 0 bases from J, with 8 bases between. CDR1 is SEHNR and CDR2 is FQNEAQ in the germline V gene (reference sequence). CDR3 DNA sequence: TGTGCCAGCAGCTCGAGCTCTAGCACAGATACGCAGTATTTT. The encoded protein is CASSSSSSTDTQYF.

J is TRBJ1-3 and V is TRBV9; the match to TRBD1 covers 9 bases. From germline, CDR1 is SGDLS and CDR2 YYNGEE. This CDR3 is built from 15 residues. The junction had 8 bases not matched to a gene; V was cut back by 2 bases and J by 8 bases. CDR3 loop: CASSVGTGSSDTIYF. In DNA form, the CDR3 reads TGTGCCAGCAGCGTCGGGACAGGGTCGTCGGACACCATATATTTT.

V and J are TRBV19 and TRBJ1-6; 8 bases map to TRBD1. The CDR3 length is 15 residues. The V gene's germline CDR1 is LNHDA and CDR2 SQIVND (reference sequence). Trimming cost V 1 base and J 10 bases; bases outside gene matches: 6. CDR3 nucleotide sequence: TGTGCCAGTAGTATAGTGGACAGGGCAGGCTCACCCCTCCACTTT. Protein: CASSIVDRAGSPLHF.

This chain connects TRBV19 to TRBJ2-1; 9 bases match TRBD2. With V trimmed by 3 bases and J by 6 bases, 6 bases remained unmatched. This CDR3 is 15 amino acids long. Germline-derived CDR1 and CDR2 are LNHDA and SQIVND (reference sequence). In DNA, the CDR3 is TGTGCCAGTAGTATCTACCCTAGCGGGACCAATGAGCAGTTCTTC. It codes for CASSIYPSGTNEQFF.

This clone was picked up a small number of times. The chain has TRBV2 and TRBJ2-7; 9 bases are shared with TRBD1. CDR1 is SNHLY and CDR2 is FYNNEI in the germline V gene. This CDR3 is built from 15 residues. With 5 bases clipped from V and 5 bases from J, the junction kept 10 bases outside the gene matches. CDR3 sequence: CASSYTGTGSNEQYF. CDR3 in DNA: TGTGCCAGCAGTTACACCGGGACAGGGTCAAACGAGCAGTACTTC.

On this clone: The same CDR3 can be traced to other DNA sequences in this sample. V and J are TRBV27 and TRBJ1-5; D may be TRBD1 (5 bases). V lost 5 bases and J lost 0, with 8 bases in between. The CDR3 is 14 residues long. Germline CDR1 reads MNHEY; CDR2 reads SMNVEV (reference sequence). The CDR3 nucleotides are TGTGCCAGCAGTCTGGGGGTTAGCAATCAGCCCCAGCATTTT. It encodes CASSLGVSNQPQHF.

The rearrangement links TRBV7-2 to TRBJ1-2; maybe TRBD1 (5 bases). Trimming took off 5 bases at V and 14 bases at J, with 15 bases between the two ends. CDR3 length equals 11 residues. Germline V gene sequence: CDR1 SGHTA, CDR2 FQGNSA. DNA for the CDR3: TGTGCCAGCAGCCTTGACGCAGGGTTTACCTTC. This codes for CASSLDAGFTF.

The V gene is TRBV19, the J gene TRBJ1-6; 7 bases are shared with TRBD1. The CDR3 length is 15 residues. Germline values: CDR1 LNHDA, CDR2 SQIVND (reference sequence). The J segment lost 5 bases and the V segment lost 1 base, leaving 2 bases of the junction unmatched. The CDR3 sequence is CASSIGQGNNSPLHF. CDR3 DNA sequence: TGTGCCAGTAGTATAGGACAGGGCAATAATTCACCCCTCCACTTT.

This clone was seen a few times. V usage is TRBV13 and J usage is TRBJ2-2; the match to TRBD1 covers 9 bases. CDR1 is PRHDT and CDR2 is FYEKMQ in the germline V gene (reference sequence). The CDR3 covers 15 residues. V trimming: 7 bases; J trimming: 4 bases; junction bases outside the gene matches: 7. The CDR3 DNA follows: TGTGCCAGCACGGGACAGGGTATTGTCACCGGGGAGCTGTTTTTT. Amino acids: CASTGQGIVTGELFF.

A word on this clone: At the DNA level, this CDR3 is encoded by other sequences in the same sample as well. J is TRBJ1-1 and V is TRBV7-9; a weak D match, TRBD1 (6 bases). The CDR3 runs to 13 residues. Germline loops: CDR1 SEHNR, CDR2 FQNEAQ (reference sequence). V was shortened by 4 bases and J by 1 base, with 7 bases between the two germline ends. The chain's CDR3 is CASSWTENTEAFF. The CDR3 region has the DNA TGTGCCAGCAGCTGGACAGAGAACACTGAAGCTTTCTTT. The whole variable domain, remainder taken from reference TRBV7-9 and TRBJ1-1, is DTGVSQNPRHKITKRGQNVTFRCDPISEHNRLYWYRQTLGQGPEFLTYFQNEAQLEKSRLLSDRFSAERPKGSFSTLEIQRTEQGDSAMYLCASSWTENTEAFFGQGTRLTVV.

The chain links TRBV5-6 to TRBJ2-1, with 8 bases lining up with TRBD2. J was trimmed by 4 bases and V by 5 bases; bases with no gene match: 8. CDR1 and CDR2 from the germline V gene are SGHDT and YYEEEE. The CDR3 runs 15 residues. CDR3 residues: CASSSGRALYNEQFF. CDR3 nucleotides: TGTGCCAGCAGTTCCGGGAGGGCCTTATACAATGAGCAGTTCTTC.

The chain joins TRBV27 to TRBJ1-5; 8 nucleotides line up with TRBD1. Germline-derived CDR1 and CDR2 are MNHEY and SMNVEV (reference sequence). This CDR3 comprises 14 residues. The junction had 2 bases not matched to a gene; V was cut back by 5 bases and J by 2 bases. This chain's CDR3 is CASSGGQGNQPQHF. CDR3 nucleotide sequence: TGTGCCAGCAGTGGGGGACAGGGCAATCAGCCCCAGCATTTT.

The gene calls are TRBV4-1 and TRBJ1-2; D unresolved. Per germline, CDR1 MGHRA and CDR2 YSYEKL. The CDR3 consists of 14 residues. V gave up 4 bases and J gave up 2 bases, with 11 bases separating them. This chain's CDR3 is CASSPETSNYGYTF. DNA of the CDR3: TGCGCCAGCAGCCCAGAGACTTCCAACTATGGCTACACCTTC.

The genes are TRBV9 and TRBJ2-1; D gene unclear. The V end lost 0 bases, the J end lost 2 bases, and 12 bases lay between the germline ends. This CDR3 spans 16 amino acids. Per germline, CDR1 SGDLS and CDR2 YYNGEE. CDR3 nucleotide sequence: TGTGCCAGCAGCGTAGGGCGGCGGCAAACCTACAATGAGCAGTTCTTC. It specifies CASSVGRRQTYNEQFF.

This clone appeared a single time. The chain links TRBV29-1 to TRBJ2-1; 9 nucleotides agree with TRBD2. The length of the CDR3 is 17 residues. V lost 0 bases and J lost 0; bases outside the gene matches: 6. The V gene's germline CDR1 is SQVTM and CDR2 ANQGSEA. In DNA form, the CDR3 reads TGCAGCGTTGAAGATCTTCGCGGGAGGGCCTCCTACAATGAGCAGTTCTTC. Protein product: CSVEDLRGRASYNEQFF.

The chain uses TRBV9 and TRBJ2-1, with 9 bases lining up with TRBD2. V shed 4 bases and J 6 bases; nucleotides not matched to a gene: 14. Germline V CDR1 and CDR2: SGDLS, YYNGEE. The CDR3 contains 17 residues. CDR3 region: CASSQDQAGGPGNEQFF. Here the CDR3 DNA reads TGTGCCAGCAGCCAAGATCAGGCGGGGGGGCCAGGCAATGAGCAGTTCTTC.

J is TRBJ1-3 and V is TRBV12-5; no firm D call. Looked up from germline, CDR1 is LGHNT and CDR2 is FRNRAP. V lost 4 bases to trimming and J lost 8 bases, with 15 bases between them. CDR3 length: 14 residues. This CDR3 reads CASGSTPLEDTIYF. CDR3 nucleotides: TGTGCTAGTGGTTCCACCCCCCTGGAAGACACCATATATTTT.

This clone was recorded once. The J gene is TRBJ1-1, the V gene TRBV9, with no clear D. V shed 2 bases and J shed 0 bases, with 8 bases lying between them. This CDR3 has 14 residues. Germline CDR1 SGDLS, CDR2 YYNGEE. The CDR3 region has the DNA TGTGCCAGCAGCGTTAGCGGGTTGAACACTGAAGCTTTCTTT. Its translation: CASSVSGLNTEAFF.

This clone occurred a few times. The V gene is TRBV19, the J gene TRBJ1-2; D unclear. CDR1 and CDR2 from the germline V gene are LNHDA and SQIVND (reference sequence). The CDR3 spans 13 residues. Trimming stripped 7 bases from V and 0 bases from J, with 9 bases between. The CDR3 DNA reads as TGTGCCAGTATAGGCAGTCCTAACTATGGCTACACCTTC. It is translated as CASIGSPNYGYTF.

This rearrangement joins TRBV27 to TRBJ2-1, with TRBD2 matching over 16 bases. V shed 6 bases, J shed 9 bases, and the junction held 8 bases outside the gene matches. Germline values: CDR1 MNHEY, CDR2 SMNVEV (reference sequence). The CDR3 contains 16 residues. This chain's CDR3 is CASRLIGTSGRGEQFF. In DNA form, the CDR3 reads TGTGCCAGCAGATTAATAGGGACTAGCGGGAGGGGTGAGCAGTTCTTC.

The rearrangement joins TRBV4-1 to TRBJ2-2, with D unclear. V was trimmed by 1 base and J by 2 bases, leaving 11 bases between them. CDR3 length: 16 amino acids. Germline assignment: CDR1 MGHRA and CDR2 YSYEKL. The CDR3 nucleotides read TGCGCCAGCAGCCAAGTCGGGCAGGTAAACACCGGGGAGCTGTTTTTT. It encodes CASSQVGQVNTGELFF.